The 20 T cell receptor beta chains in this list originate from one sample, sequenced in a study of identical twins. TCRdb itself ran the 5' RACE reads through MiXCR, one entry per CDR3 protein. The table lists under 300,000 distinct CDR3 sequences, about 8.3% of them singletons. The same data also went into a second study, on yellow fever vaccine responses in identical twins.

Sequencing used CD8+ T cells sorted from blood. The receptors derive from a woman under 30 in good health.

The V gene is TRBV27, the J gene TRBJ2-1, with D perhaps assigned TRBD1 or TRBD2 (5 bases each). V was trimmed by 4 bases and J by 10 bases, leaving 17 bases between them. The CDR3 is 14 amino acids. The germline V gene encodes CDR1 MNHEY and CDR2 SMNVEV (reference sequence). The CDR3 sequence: CASSWDASGDEQFF. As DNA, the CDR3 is TGTGCCAGCAGTTGGGACGCCTCCGGGGACGAGCAGTTCTTC.

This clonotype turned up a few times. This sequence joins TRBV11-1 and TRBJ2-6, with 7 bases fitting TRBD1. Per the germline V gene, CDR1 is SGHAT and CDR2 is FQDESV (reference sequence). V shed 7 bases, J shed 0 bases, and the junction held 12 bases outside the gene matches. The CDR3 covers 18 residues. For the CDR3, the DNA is TGTGCCAGCAACCATGACAGGGCCGCCCTCTCTGGGGCCAACGTCCTGACTTTC. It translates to CASNHDRAALSGANVLTF.

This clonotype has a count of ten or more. The CDR3 is CASSIRRQGSYEQYF. As DNA, the CDR3 is TGTGCCAGCAGCATCCGACGACAGGGATCCTACGAGCAGTACTTC. The chain joins TRBV7-8 to TRBJ2-7; 7 bases fit TRBD1. The CDR3 is 15 residues long. Germline trimming cut 5 bases from V and 1 base from J; bases unmatched to any gene: 8. Germline V gene sequence: CDR1 SGHVS, CDR2 FQNEAQ.

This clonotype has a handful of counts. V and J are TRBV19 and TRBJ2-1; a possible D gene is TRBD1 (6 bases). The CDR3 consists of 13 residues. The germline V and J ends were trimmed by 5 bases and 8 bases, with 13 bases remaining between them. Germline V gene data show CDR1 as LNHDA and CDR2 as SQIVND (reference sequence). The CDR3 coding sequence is TGTGCCAGTAGTTTTCACAGGGCGGATGAGCAGTTCTTC. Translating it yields CASSFHRADEQFF.

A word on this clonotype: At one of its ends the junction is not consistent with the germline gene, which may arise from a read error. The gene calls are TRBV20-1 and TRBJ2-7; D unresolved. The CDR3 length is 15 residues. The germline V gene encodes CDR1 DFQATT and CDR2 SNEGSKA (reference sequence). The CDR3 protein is CSARATDPISNEQYF. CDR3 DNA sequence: TGCAGTGCTAGAGCAACCGACCCAATCTCCAACGAGCAGTACTTC.

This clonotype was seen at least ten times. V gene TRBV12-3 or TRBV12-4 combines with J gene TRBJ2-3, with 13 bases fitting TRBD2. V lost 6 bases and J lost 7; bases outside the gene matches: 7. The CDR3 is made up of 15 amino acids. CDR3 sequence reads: CASRSGTSGINTQYF. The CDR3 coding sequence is TGTGCCAGCAGATCCGGGACTAGCGGGATAAATACGCAGTATTTT.

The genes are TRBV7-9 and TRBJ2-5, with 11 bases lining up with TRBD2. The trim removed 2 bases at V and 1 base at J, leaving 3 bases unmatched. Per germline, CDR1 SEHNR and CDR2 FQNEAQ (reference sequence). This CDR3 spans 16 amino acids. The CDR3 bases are TGTGCCAGCAGCTTACTTGGGACTAGCGGCCAAGAGACCCAGTACTTC. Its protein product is CASSLLGTSGQETQYF.

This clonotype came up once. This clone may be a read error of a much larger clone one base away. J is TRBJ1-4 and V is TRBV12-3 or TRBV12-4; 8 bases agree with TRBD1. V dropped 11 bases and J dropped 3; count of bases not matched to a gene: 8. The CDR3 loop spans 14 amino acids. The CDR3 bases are TGTGCCTGCTCGCAGGACAGGGCTAATGAAAAACTGTTTTTT. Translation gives CACSQDRANEKLFF.

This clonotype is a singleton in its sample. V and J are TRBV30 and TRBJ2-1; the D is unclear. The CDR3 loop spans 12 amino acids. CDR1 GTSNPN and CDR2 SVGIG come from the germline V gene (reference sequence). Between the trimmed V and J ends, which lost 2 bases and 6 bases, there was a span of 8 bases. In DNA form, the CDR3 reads TGTGCCTGGAGTCTCGGCCCCAATGAGCAGTTCTTC. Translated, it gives CAWSLGPNEQFF.

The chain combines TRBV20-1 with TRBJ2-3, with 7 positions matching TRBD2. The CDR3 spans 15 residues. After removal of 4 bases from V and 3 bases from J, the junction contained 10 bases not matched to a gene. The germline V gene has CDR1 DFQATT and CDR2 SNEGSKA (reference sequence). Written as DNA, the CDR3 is TGCAGTGCTACCTCCTGGACTAGAGGTACAGATACGCAGTATTTT. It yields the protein CSATSWTRGTDTQYF.

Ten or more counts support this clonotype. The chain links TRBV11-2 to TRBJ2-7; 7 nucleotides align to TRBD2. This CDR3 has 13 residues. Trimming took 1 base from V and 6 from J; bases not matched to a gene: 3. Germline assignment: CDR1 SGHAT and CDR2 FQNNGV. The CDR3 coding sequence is TGTGCCAGCAGCTTAGTGGGCGGGAGCGAGCAGTACTTC. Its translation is CASSLVGGSEQYF.

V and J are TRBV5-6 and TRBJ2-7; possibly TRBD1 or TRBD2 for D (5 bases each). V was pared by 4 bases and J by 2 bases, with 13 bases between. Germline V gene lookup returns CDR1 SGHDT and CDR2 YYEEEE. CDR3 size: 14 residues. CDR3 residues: CASSGGHLPYEQYF. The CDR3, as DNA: TGTGCCAGCAGCGGAGGACACCTCCCCTACGAGCAGTACTTC.

The CDR3: CASSSTGDGYTF. The CDR3 bases are TGTGCCAGCAGCTCGACAGGGGATGGCTACACCTTC. The gene calls are TRBV7-9 and TRBJ1-2; 8 nucleotides line up with TRBD1. This CDR3 has 12 residues. Germline V gene data show CDR1 as SEHNR and CDR2 as FQNEAQ (reference sequence). After removal of 4 bases from V and 6 bases from J, the junction contained 1 base not matched to a gene.

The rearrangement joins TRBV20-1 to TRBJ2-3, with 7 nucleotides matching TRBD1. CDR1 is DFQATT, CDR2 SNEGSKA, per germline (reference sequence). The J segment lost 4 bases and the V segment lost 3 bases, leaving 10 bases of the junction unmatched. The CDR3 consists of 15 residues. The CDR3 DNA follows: TGCAGTGCTAGGGCGGGTGACACAGGGGCAGATACGCAGTATTTT. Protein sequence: CSARAGDTGADTQYF.

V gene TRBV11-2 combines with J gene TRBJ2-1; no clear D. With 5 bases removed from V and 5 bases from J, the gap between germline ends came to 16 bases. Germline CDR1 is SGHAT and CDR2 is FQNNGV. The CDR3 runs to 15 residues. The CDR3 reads CASSPSARLDNEQFF. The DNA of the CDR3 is TGTGCCAGCAGCCCATCAGCACGTCTTGACAATGAGCAGTTCTTC.

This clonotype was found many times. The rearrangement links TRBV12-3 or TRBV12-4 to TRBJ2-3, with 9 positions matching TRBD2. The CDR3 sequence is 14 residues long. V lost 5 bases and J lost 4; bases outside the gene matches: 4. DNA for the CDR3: TGTGCCAGCAGTGGGAGCGGGAGGCCAGATACGCAGTATTTT. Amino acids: CASSGSGRPDTQYF.

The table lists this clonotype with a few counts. The CDR3 is CASSLGVGNEQYF. The CDR3 region has the DNA TGTGCCAGCAGCTTAGGGGTGGGTAACGAGCAGTACTTC. V usage is TRBV7-2 and J usage is TRBJ2-7; D call uncertain. Germline-derived CDR1 and CDR2 are SGHTA and FQGNSA. V dropped 1 base and J dropped 5 bases, with 9 bases sitting between them. This CDR3 spans 13 amino acids.

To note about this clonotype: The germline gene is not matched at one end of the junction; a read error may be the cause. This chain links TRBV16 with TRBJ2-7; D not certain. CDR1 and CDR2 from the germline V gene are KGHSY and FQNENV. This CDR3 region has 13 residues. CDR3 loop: CAISPGSSYEQYF. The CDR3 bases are TGTGCCATCAGCCCCGGGTCTTCCTACGAGCAGTACTTC.

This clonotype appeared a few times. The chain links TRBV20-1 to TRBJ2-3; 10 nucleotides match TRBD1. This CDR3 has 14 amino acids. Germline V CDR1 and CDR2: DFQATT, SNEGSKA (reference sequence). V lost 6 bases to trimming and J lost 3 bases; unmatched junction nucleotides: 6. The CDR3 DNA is TGCAGTGCCTGGGACAGGGGTTTAACAGATACGCAGTATTTT. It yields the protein CSAWDRGLTDTQYF.

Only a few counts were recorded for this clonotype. CDR3 residues: CASTGPGWEQYF. The CDR3 DNA is TGTGCCAGCACAGGACCGGGGTGGGAGCAGTACTTC. V and J are TRBV27 and TRBJ2-7; possible D gene TRBD2, 5 bases. Germline CDR1 reads MNHEY; CDR2 reads SMNVEV (reference sequence). V was shortened by 7 bases and J by 7 bases, with 14 bases between the two germline ends. CDR3 length equals 12 residues.